The rows below give T cell receptor beta chains drawn from one sample of a study of T-cell memory formation after mild COVID-19. TCRdb used MiXCR to reprocess the 5' RACE reads, holding one entry per CDR3 protein. The data contain 27,000 or so distinct CDR3 sequences, about 7.4% of them seen just once; the ten biggest clones take up over 12%. Material for sequencing was PBMCs or a T cell subset sorted from them (not recorded which). The receptor source for this set is an adult woman who had mild COVID-19 (a few samples of this study predate the infection). Cell type and time point are not known. The CDR3 runs from the conserved cysteine through the conserved F or W. D genes are given only for firm matches. Not every row has a clone size; where given, it reads once, few, many or a size class.

v_call,d_call,j_call,clone_size,cdr3_nt,cdr3_aa
TRBV6-1,TRBD1,TRBJ1-1,many,TGTGCCAGCAGTCCCCGGCAGGGGGCCCATACTGAAGCTTTCTTT,CASSPRQGAHTEAFF
TRBV5-6,NA,TRBJ2-3,many,TGTGCCAGCAGCCCGGACAGTGATACGCAGTATTTT,CASSPDSDTQYF
TRBV5-1,NA,TRBJ1-4,many,TGCGCCAGCAGCTCTCCCGAGGGGGGCGAAAAACTGTTTTTT,CASSSPEGGEKLFF
TRBV4-1,TRBD1,TRBJ1-2,many,TGCGCCAGCAGCCCCTCACCCACAGGGGATGGCTACACCTTC,CASSPSPTGDGYTF
TRBV27,NA,TRBJ2-2,NA,TGTGCCAGCAGTCTTAGGGGGGCCCCGGGGGCTGGGGGTACCGGGGAGCTGTTTTTT,CASSLRGAPGAGGTGELFF
TRBV5-4,TRBD1,TRBJ2-1,many,TGTGCCAGCAGGACCGGGACAGGGGTAGGGGGTGAGCAGTTCTTC,CASRTGTGVGGEQFF
TRBV7-3,NA,TRBJ2-3,many,TGTGCCAGCAGCATACAGCGCACAGATACGCAGTATTTT,CASSIQRTDTQYF
TRBV4-3,TRBD2,TRBJ2-4,medium-sized,TGCGCCAGCAGCCAAGCTTCATCTTTGGCGGGAGGGGGGAACATTCAGTACTTC,CASSQASSLAGGGNIQYF
TRBV7-7,TRBD2,TRBJ2-5,many,TGTGCTAGCAGCTTATATCTGGGGCTAGCGGCCGATCTCCAAGAGACCCAGTACTTC,CASSLYLGLAADLQETQYF
TRBV9,TRBD1,TRBJ2-3,many,TGTGCCAGCAGCGTAAACAGGGGTTCCGGCACAGATACGCAGTATTTT,CASSVNRGSGTDTQYF
TRBV12-3/TRBV12-4,TRBD2,TRBJ2-4,many,TGTGCCAGCAGTTTACTAGCGGGAGGCAACATTCAGTACTTC,CASSLLAGGNIQYF
TRBV3-1,TRBD1,TRBJ2-7,medium-sized,TGTGCCAGCAGCCAACCGGGACAGGGGTCCTACGAGCAGTACTTC,CASSQPGQGSYEQYF
TRBV4-1,TRBD2,TRBJ2-1,many,TGCGCCAGCAGCCAACCCGGGACTAGCAGAGACAATGAGCAGTTCTTC,CASSQPGTSRDNEQFF
TRBV5-1,TRBD1,TRBJ2-3,many,TGCGCCAGCAGCTCTCCCGGGACAGTGCCAGATACGCAGTATTTT,CASSSPGTVPDTQYF
TRBV14,NA,TRBJ2-3,many,TGTGCCAGCAGCTCGTCCCGGGTCGCGGTCGACTCTGGTACGCAGTATTTT,CASSSSRVAVDSGTQYF
TRBV12-3/TRBV12-4,NA,TRBJ1-2,many,TGTGCCAGCAGTCCCTTGGACTCGGCCCCCAACTATGGCTACACCTTC,CASSPLDSAPNYGYTF
TRBV6-5,TRBD2,TRBJ2-1,many,TGTGCCAGCAGTTACGGCGGGGGGCGAGGCAATGAGCAGTTCTTC,CASSYGGGRGNEQFF
TRBV3-1,TRBD1,TRBJ1-6,many,TGTGCCAGCAGCACCGACAGGGATTCACCCCTCCACTTT,CASSTDRDSPLHF
TRBV7-2,TRBD2,TRBJ2-7,NA,TGTGCCAGCAGCCCTAACTCTGCGGGGACTAGCAACGAGCAGTACTTC,CASSPNSAGTSNEQYF
TRBV5-5,NA,TRBJ2-1,many,TGTGCCAGCAGCTTGCCACCTAGGGATGAGCAGTTCTTC,CASSLPPRDEQFF
TRBV14,NA,TRBJ2-7,many,TGTGCCAGCAGCCAAGATGTGGGCAGGCGATCCTACGAGCAGTACTTC,CASSQDVGRRSYEQYF
TRBV24-1,TRBD1,TRBJ2-5,few,TGTGCCACCAGTGAATGGACAGGGAATGAGGAGACCCAGTACTTC,CATSEWTGNEETQYF
TRBV7-6,TRBD2,TRBJ2-1,NA,TGTGCCAGCAGCTTAGGTAGCCTAGCGGGGCACTACAATGAGCAGTTCTTC,CASSLGSLAGHYNEQFF
TRBV6-5,NA,TRBJ1-1,many,TGTGCCAGCAGTTACGGGCGGGGGACTGAAGCTTTCTTT,CASSYGRGTEAFF
TRBV28,NA,TRBJ2-7,many,TGTGCCAGCAGGGGGCCCCATGAGCAGTACTTC,CASRGPHEQYF
TRBV5-5,NA,TRBJ2-7,NA,TGTGCCAGCAGCTTTGGACCAAACTACGAGCAGTACTTC,CASSFGPNYEQYF
TRBV5-1,NA,TRBJ2-5,NA,TGCGCCAGCAGCTTGTGGCAAGAGACCCAGTACTTC,CASSLWQETQYF
TRBV20-1,NA,TRBJ2-1,many,TGCAGTTCCCTTCCAGGGAGAGGTAACAATGAGCAGTTCTTC,CSSLPGRGNNEQFF
TRBV20-1,TRBD2,TRBJ2-1,NA,TGCAGTGCTCCCGAGGCGGGAGGCCGACGAGAGCAGTTCTTC,CSAPEAGGRREQFF
TRBV25-1,NA,TRBJ2-7,medium-sized,TGTGCCAGCAGTGAGGGGAACGGAGGCCCCTACGAGCAGTACTTC,CASSEGNGGPYEQYF
TRBV20-1,NA,TRBJ1-2,many,TGCAGTCCTCACGTAGCAGGGGTCTATGGCTACACCTTC,CSPHVAGVYGYTF
TRBV4-1,NA,TRBJ2-2,medium-sized,TGCGCCAGCAGCCAAGATCTGGAGTACACCGGGGAGCTGTTTTTT,CASSQDLEYTGELFF
TRBV20-1,TRBD2,TRBJ2-1,many,TGCAGTGCTAGGCCCCAACTAGCGGGAGGACACAATGAGCAGTTCTTC,CSARPQLAGGHNEQFF
TRBV4-3,NA,TRBJ1-6,many,TGCGCCAGCAGCCAAGATAGGGGGGGCCCCCTCCACTTT,CASSQDRGGPLHF
TRBV3-1,TRBD1,TRBJ1-1,NA,TGTGCCAGCAGCCAACCTCCGGGACAGGGGGGAACTGAAGCTTTCTTT,CASSQPPGQGGTEAFF
TRBV29-1,NA,TRBJ2-1,many,TGCAGCGTCCGAAGGGGGACTACTAGTCGCGAGCAGTTCTTC,CSVRRGTTSREQFF
TRBV5-1,NA,TRBJ2-5,many,TGCGCCAGCAGCTTCGGCTGGGGAGAGACCCAGTACTTC,CASSFGWGETQYF
TRBV3-1,TRBD2,TRBJ2-1,many,TGTGCCAGCAGCCCGTCCGGGACGGTGGGACTAGCGGGACCCTACAATGAGCAGTTCTTC,CASSPSGTVGLAGPYNEQFF
TRBV7-2,TRBD1,TRBJ1-2,many,TGTGCCAGCCAGAGACAGGGAACCACAGCTAACTATGGCTACACCTTC,CASQRQGTTANYGYTF